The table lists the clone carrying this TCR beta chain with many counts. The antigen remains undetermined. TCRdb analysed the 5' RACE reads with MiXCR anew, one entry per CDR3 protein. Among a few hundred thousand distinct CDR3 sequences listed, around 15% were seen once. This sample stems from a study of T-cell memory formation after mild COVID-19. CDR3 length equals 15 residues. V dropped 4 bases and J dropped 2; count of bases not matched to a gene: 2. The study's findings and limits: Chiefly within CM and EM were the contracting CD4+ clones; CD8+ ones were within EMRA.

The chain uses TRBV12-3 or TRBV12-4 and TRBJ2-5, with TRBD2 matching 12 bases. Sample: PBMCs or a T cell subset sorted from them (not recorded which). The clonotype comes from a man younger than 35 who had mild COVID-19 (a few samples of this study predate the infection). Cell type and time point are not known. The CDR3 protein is CASSSTSGGQETQYF. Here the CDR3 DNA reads TGTGCCAGCAGTTCGACTAGCGGGGGACAAGAGACCCAGTACTTC.